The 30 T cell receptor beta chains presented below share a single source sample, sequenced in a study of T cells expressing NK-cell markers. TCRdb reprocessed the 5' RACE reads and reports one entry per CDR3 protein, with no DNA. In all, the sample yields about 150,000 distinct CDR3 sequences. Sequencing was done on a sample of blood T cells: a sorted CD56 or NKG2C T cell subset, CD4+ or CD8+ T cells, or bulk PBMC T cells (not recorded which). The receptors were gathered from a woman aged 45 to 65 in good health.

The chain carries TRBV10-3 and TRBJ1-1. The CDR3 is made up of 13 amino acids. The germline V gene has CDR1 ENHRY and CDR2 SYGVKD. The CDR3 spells CAISDAAFTEAFF.

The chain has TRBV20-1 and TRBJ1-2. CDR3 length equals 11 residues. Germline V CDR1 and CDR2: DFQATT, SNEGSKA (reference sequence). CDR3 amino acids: CRGVAAGGYTF.

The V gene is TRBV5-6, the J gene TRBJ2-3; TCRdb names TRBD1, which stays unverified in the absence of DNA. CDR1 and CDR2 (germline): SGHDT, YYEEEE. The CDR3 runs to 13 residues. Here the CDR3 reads CASSLPRADTQYF.

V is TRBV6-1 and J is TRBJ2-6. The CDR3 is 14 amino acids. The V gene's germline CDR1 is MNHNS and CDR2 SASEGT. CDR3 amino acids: CASSMFPGANVLTF.

The CDR3 loop reads CATSRDRSLPDTQYF. V usage is TRBV15 and J usage is TRBJ2-3. Germline V gives CDR1 LNHNV, CDR2 YYDKDF (reference sequence). The CDR3 sequence is 15 residues long.

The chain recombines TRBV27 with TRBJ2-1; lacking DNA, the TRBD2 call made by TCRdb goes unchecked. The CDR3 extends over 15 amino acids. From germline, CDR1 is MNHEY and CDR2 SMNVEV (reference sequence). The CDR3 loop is CASSFARGGVNEQFF.

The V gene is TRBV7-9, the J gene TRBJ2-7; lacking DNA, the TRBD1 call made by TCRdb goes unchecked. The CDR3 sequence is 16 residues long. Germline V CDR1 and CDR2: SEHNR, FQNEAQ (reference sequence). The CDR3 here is CASSPFRTESGYEQYF.

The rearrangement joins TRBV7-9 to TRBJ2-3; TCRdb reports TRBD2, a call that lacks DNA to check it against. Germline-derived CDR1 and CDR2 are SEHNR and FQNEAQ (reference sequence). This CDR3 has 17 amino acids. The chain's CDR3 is CASGELGTSGYTDTQYF.

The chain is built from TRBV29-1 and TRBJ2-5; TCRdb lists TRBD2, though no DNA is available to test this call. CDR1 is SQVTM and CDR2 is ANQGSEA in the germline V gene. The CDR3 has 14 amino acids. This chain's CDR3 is CSVEVAREGQTQYF.

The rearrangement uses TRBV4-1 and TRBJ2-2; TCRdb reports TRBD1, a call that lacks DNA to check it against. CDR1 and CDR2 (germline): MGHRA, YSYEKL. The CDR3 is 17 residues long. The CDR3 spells CASSPSIRDADTGELFF.

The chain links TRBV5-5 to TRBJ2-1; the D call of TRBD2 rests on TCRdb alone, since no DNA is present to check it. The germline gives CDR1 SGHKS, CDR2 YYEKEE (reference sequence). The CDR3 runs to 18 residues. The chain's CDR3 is CASSLEASGAKNYNEQFF.

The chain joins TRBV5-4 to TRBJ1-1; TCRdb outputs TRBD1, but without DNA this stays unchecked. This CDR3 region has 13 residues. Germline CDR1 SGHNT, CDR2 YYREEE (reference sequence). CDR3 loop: CASRYGTNTEAFF.

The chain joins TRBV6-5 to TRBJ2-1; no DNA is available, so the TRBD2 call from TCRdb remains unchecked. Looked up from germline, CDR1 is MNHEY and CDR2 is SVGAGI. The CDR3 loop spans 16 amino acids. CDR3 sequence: CASSSGTSDRVDEQFF.

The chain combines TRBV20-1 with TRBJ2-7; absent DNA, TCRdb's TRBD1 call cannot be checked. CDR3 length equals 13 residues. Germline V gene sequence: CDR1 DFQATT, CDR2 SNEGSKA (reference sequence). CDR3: CSARGGQGYEQYF.

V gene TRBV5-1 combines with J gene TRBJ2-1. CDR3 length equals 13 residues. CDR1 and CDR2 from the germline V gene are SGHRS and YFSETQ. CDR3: CASSLPRRDEQFF.

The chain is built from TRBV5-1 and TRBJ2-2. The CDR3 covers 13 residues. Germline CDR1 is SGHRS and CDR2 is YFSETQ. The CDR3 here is CASRSLNTGELFF.

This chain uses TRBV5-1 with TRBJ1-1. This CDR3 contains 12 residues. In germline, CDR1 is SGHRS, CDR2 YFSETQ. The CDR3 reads CASSWGDTEAFF.

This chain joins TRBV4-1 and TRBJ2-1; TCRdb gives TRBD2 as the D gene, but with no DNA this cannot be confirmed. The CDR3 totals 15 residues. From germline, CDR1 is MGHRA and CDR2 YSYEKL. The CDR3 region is CASSQLERDYNEQFF.

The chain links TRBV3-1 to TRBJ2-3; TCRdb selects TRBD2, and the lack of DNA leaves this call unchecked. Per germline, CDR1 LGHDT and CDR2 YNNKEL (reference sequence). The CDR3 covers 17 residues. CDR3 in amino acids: CASSHRLAGGGADTQYF.

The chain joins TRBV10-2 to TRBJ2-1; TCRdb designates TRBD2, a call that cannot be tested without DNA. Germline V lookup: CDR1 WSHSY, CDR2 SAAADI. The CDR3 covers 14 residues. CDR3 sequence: CASSPGLAYNEQFF.

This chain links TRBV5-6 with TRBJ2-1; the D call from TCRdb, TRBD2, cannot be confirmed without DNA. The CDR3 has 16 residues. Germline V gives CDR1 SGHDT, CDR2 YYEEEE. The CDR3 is CASSLGASGGYNEQFF. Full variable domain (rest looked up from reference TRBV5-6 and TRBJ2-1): DAGVTQSPTHLIKTRGQQVTLRCSPKSGHDTVSWYQQALGQGPQFIFQYYEEEERQRGNFPDRFSGHQFPNYSSELNVNALLLGDSALYLCASSLGASGGYNEQFFGPGTRLTVL.

The CDR3 is CASSLTGGSFTDTQYF. The V gene is TRBV11-2, the J gene TRBJ2-3; TCRdb's D call of TRBD2 is untestable without DNA. This CDR3 contains 16 residues. The germline V gene encodes CDR1 SGHAT and CDR2 FQNNGV.

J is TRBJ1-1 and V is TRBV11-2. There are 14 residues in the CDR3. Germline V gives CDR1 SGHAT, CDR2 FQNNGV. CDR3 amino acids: CASSPGGGNTEAFF. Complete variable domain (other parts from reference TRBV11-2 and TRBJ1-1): EAGVAQSPRYKIIEKRQSVAFWCNPISGHATLYWYQQILGQGPKLLIQFQNNGVVDDSQLPKDRFSAERLKGVDSTLKIQPAKLEDSAVYLCASSPGGGNTEAFFGQGTRLTVV.

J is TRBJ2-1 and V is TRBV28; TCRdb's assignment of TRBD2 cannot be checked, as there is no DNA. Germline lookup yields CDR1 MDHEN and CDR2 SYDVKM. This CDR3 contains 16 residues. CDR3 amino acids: CASSPIAAGSYNEQFF.

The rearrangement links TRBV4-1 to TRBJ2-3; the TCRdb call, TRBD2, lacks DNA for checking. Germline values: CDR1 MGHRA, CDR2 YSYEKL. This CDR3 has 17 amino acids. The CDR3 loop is CASSPRASGRSTDTQYF.

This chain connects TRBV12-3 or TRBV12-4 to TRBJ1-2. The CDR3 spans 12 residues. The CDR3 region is CASSPEVYGYTF.

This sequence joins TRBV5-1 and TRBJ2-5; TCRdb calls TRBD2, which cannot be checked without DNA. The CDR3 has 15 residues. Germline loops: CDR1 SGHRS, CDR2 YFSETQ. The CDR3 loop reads CASSAAPAAGETQYF. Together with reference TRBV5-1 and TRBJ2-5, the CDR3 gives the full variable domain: KAGVTQTPRYLIKTRGQQVTLSCSPISGHRSVSWYQQTPGQGLQFLFEYFSETQRNKGNFPGRFSGRQFSNSRSEMNVSTLELGDSALYLCASSAAPAAGETQYFGPGTRLLVL.

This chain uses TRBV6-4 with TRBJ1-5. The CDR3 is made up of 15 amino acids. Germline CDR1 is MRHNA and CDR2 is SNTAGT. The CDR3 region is CASRFEAGGNQPQHF.

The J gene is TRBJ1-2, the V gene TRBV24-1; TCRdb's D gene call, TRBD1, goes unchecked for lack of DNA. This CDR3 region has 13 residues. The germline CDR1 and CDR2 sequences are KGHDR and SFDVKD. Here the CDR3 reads CATSEGQDYGYTF.

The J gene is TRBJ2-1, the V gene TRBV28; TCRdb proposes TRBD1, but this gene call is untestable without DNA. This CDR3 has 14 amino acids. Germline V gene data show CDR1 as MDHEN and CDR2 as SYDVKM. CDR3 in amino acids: CASSFLDTYNEQFF.